Sequencing of this TCR beta chain was carried out in a study of cytomegalovirus exposure and HLA in healthy donors. V lost 6 bases and J lost 2, with 11 bases in between. The CDR3 totals 13 residues. In germline, CDR1 is MNHNS, CDR2 SASEGT. Both 60 Vbeta primers and 13 Jbeta primers went into the PCR. Clones were read by immunoSEQ multiplex PCR, and TCRdb kept only the in-frame ones, dropping some. This sample's table reports 80,000 to 95,000 clones. V is TRBV6-1 and J is TRBJ2-7; weak D call: TRBD1 (6 bases). The TCR sequence derives from a woman aged 25 to 39 in good health and CMV-seronegative. Sequencing was carried out using PBMCs. CDR3 sequence: CASSRTEAYEQYF. Written as DNA, the CDR3 is TGTGCCAGCAGCCGGACAGAGGCCTACGAGCAGTACTTC.